The 7 T cell receptor beta chains reported below all come from one sample, sequenced in a study of T cell repertoires in ileal Crohn's disease. Time point described: neoterminal ileum biopsy at postoperative endoscopy, about 6 months after surgery. Profiled with immunoSEQ multiplex PCR; TCRdb holds only in-frame clones, not every one. The sample has fewer than 12,000 clones, approximately 80% seen once; the top ten hold over 13%. The specimen sequenced was ileal tissue. All receptors come from an adult with Crohn's disease.

The chain combines TRBV5-4 with TRBJ1-1; 9 nucleotides align to TRBD1. This CDR3 is 16 amino acids long. The germline gives CDR1 SGHNT, CDR2 YYREEE (reference sequence). J lost 5 bases, V lost 3 bases, and 11 bases had no gene match. The DNA for the CDR3 is TGTGCCAGCAGCTCTGGGACAGGGCTGGTCGGAACTGAAGCTTTCTTT. It specifies CASSSGTGLVGTEAFF.

This clone has just one count. The chain uses TRBV5-1 and TRBJ1-3; D is unresolved. Germline loops: CDR1 SGHRS, CDR2 YFSETQ. The CDR3 runs 15 residues. Trimming cost V 3 bases and J 0 bases, with 10 bases left between them. The CDR3 reads CASSSGAASGNTIYF. CDR3 nucleotides: TGCGCCAGCAGCTCCGGTGCCGCCTCTGGAAACACCATATATTTT.

The V gene is TRBV6-5, the J gene TRBJ2-3, with D unresolved. CDR1 and CDR2 (germline): MNHEY, SVGAGI. V dropped 5 bases and J dropped 0 bases, with 12 bases sitting between them. The CDR3 is 15 residues long. CDR3 sequence: CASSVNIGSTDTQYF. Written as DNA, the CDR3 is TGTGCCAGCAGTGTTAATATCGGGAGCACAGATACGCAGTATTTT.

This clone has just a few counts. The chain recombines TRBV11-2 with TRBJ2-3; the D gene is possibly TRBD2 (6 bases). CDR3 length: 16 amino acids. Germline-derived CDR1 and CDR2 are SGHAT and FQNNGV. Trimming left V 5 bases short and J 2 bases short, with 17 bases between. CDR3 DNA sequence: TGTGCCAGCAGCCCCTCGGGGGAAGAATACACAGATACGCAGTATTTT. It yields the protein CASSPSGEEYTDTQYF.

This clone is classed as large. This chain connects TRBV7-9 to TRBJ1-1; 7 nucleotides match TRBD1. With V trimmed by 4 bases and J by 1 base, 3 bases remained unmatched. CDR1 and CDR2 from the germline V gene are SEHNR and FQNEAQ (reference sequence). The CDR3 extends over 14 amino acids. The CDR3 is CASSWDSSNTEAFF. The CDR3 DNA follows: TGTGCCAGCAGCTGGGACAGCTCGAACACTGAAGCTTTCTTT.

CDR3 sequence reads: CASSAAPPVLPYNEQFF. For the CDR3, the DNA is TGTGCCAGTAGTGCGGCACCCCCTGTCCTTCCCTACAATGAGCAGTTCTTC. V usage is TRBV19 and J usage is TRBJ2-1, with D hard to call. The ends were cut back, 5 bases at V and 2 bases at J, with 19 bases in the middle. The CDR3 length is 17 residues. The germline V gene encodes CDR1 LNHDA and CDR2 SQIVND (reference sequence). The full variable domain, completed using reference TRBV19 and TRBJ2-1, is DGGITQSPKYLFRKEGQNVTLSCEQNLNHDAMYWYRQDPGQGLRLIYYSQIVNDFQKGDIAEGYSVSREKKESFPLTVTSAQKNPTAFYLCASSAAPPVLPYNEQFFGPGTRLTVL.

The chain carries TRBV5-1 and TRBJ1-2, with 7 nucleotides matching TRBD1. J lost 7 bases, V lost 4 bases, and 13 bases had no gene match. CDR3 length: 15 amino acids. Germline CDR1 SGHRS, CDR2 YFSETQ. CDR3 amino acids: CASSIDQTGRSGYTF. In DNA, the CDR3 is TGCGCCAGCAGCATCGATCAGACAGGGCGTAGTGGCTACACCTTC.